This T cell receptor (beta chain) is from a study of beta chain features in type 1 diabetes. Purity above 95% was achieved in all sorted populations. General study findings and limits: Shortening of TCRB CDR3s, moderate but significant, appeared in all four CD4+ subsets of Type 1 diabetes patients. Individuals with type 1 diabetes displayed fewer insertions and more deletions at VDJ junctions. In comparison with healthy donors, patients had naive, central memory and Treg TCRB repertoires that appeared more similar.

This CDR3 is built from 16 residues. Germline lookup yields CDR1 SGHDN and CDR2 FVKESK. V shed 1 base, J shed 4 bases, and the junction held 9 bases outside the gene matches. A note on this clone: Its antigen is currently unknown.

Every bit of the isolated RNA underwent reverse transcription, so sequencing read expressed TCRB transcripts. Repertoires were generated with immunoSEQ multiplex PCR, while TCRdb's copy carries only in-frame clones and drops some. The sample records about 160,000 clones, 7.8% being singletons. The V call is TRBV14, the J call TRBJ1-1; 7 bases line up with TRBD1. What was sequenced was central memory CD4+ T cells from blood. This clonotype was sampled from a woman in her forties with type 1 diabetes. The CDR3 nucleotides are TGTGCCAGCAGCCAAGTCGGGGACAGTCGGTTCACTGAAGCTTTCTTT. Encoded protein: CASSQVGDSRFTEAFF.